This T cell receptor beta chain was captured in a study of T cell repertoires in aging, cancer and after chemotherapy. Study background: Donors were grouped into six age bands spanning 30 or younger through 70 or older. Regarding the study as a whole: Loss of evenness, beyond lost richness, contributed to age-related TCR diversity decline in cancer patients.

Rearranged V-D-J TRB sequences were amplified with a mixed TRB-A/B primer pool. TCRdb reanalysed the multiplex PCR reads using MiXCR and keeps one entry per CDR3 protein. This table has around 6,000 distinct CDR3 sequences, less than 45% appearing once. This clonotype occurred a few times. Antigen: not known. Between the trimmed V and J ends, which lost 0 bases and 2 bases, there was a span of 14 bases. Germline V gene data show CDR1 as MNHEY and CDR2 as SVGAGI. This CDR3 region has 17 residues. Amplification of TCR beta used genomic DNA extracted from peripheral blood. The rearrangement joins TRBV6-5 to TRBJ1-3, with D unresolved. Sample: blood. The receptor was isolated from a human donor in good health. DNA for the CDR3: TGTGCCAGCAGTTACTCGGGAGCAGGCTTAACTGGAAACACCATATATTTT. Amino acid sequence: CASSYSGAGLTGNTIYF.